The clone carrying this T cell receptor (beta chain) was detected only once. The target antigen is unknown. The data originate from a study of OX40 agonist ivuxolimab in advanced cancers. Study at large: Patients were treated with intravenous ivuxolimab, dosed at 0.01 to 10 mg/kg and infused every 2 weeks. Study-wide results and caveats: Some patients who did not respond also had low normalized T-cell clonal expansion.

TCRdb's table, derived via immunoSEQ multiplex PCR, lists solely in-frame clones and lacks some. This table holds some 65,000 clones, 70% to 80% found once. Germline loops: CDR1 SGHRS, CDR2 YFSETQ. V dropped 1 base and J dropped 1; count of bases not matched to a gene: 4. The CDR3 runs to 16 residues. The receptor comes from an adult with an advanced solid tumor such as melanoma, head and neck, liver or kidney cancer. The starting material was CD4+ or CD8+ T cells sorted from blood, obtained in a trial of the OX40 agonist ivuxolimab. The chain uses TRBV5-1 and TRBJ2-1; 8 nucleotides align to TRBD2. The CDR3 spells CASSLRAGGSYNEQFF. CDR3 sequence (DNA): TGCGCCAGCAGCTTGAGGGCGGGAGGTTCCTACAATGAGCAGTTCTTC.